One and the same sample provided the 5 T cell receptor beta chains below, sequenced in a study of T cells after yellow fever vaccination. TCRdb re-analysed the 5' RACE reads in MiXCR, keeping a single row per CDR3 protein. The sample shows some 350,000 distinct CDR3 sequences, under 14% of them seen only once. This specimen consisted of PBMCs, obtained on the day of the first yellow fever vaccination. The receptors here all came from a man between 18 and 35 years old who received the YFV17D yellow fever vaccine.

This clonotype has more than one count but fewer than ten. The J gene is TRBJ2-1, the V gene TRBV13, with D perhaps TRBD1 (6 bases). This CDR3 is built from 13 residues. The germline CDR1 and CDR2 sequences are PRHDT and FYEKMQ (reference sequence). Trimming shortened V by 6 bases and J by 7 bases, and 13 bases separated the two germline ends. The CDR3 bases are TGTGCCAGCAGTTCAGGGGTAAGGAATGAGCAGTTCTTC. This translates into CASSSGVRNEQFF.

This clonotype has just a few counts. The genes are TRBV10-1 and TRBJ2-3; D not certain. The CDR3 consists of 14 residues. Germline V CDR1 and CDR2: WNHNN, SYGVQD (reference sequence). The V and J ends lost 5 bases and 0 bases respectively, with 9 bases between them. The CDR3 spells CASSRSISTDTQYF. CDR3 in DNA: TGCGCCAGCAGTCGATCAATTAGCACAGATACGCAGTATTTT.

The chain carries TRBV19 and TRBJ2-5, with 7 bases aligning to TRBD1. J was trimmed by 0 bases and V by 4 bases; bases with no gene match: 5. The CDR3 length is 15 residues. The germline V gene has CDR1 LNHDA and CDR2 SQIVND (reference sequence). CDR3 residues: CASSTTDRDQETQYF. CDR3 DNA sequence: TGTGCCAGTAGTACTACAGACAGGGACCAAGAGACCCAGTACTTC.

This clonotype has just a few counts. This rearrangement joins TRBV7-2 to TRBJ1-4; D not certain. Trimming took 1 base from V and 0 from J, leaving 9 bases between them. The CDR3 runs to 16 residues. Germline lookup yields CDR1 SGHTA and CDR2 FQGNSA. The CDR3 is CASSLGTFATNEKLFF. The CDR3 nucleotides are TGTGCCAGCAGCTTAGGCACTTTTGCAACTAATGAAAAACTGTTTTTT.

This clonotype was observed many times. The chain carries TRBV7-8 and TRBJ1-5; the D gene is possibly TRBD1 (5 bases). There are 14 residues in the CDR3. Trimming pared 5 bases from V and 4 bases from J, leaving 12 bases between. Germline CDR1 SGHVS, CDR2 FQNEAQ. This CDR3 is CASSLADTNQPQHF. CDR3 DNA: TGTGCCAGCAGCCTCGCGGACACTAATCAGCCCCAGCATTTT.